These T cell receptor beta chains were read from a single sample in a study of T cell responses to AZD1222 COVID-19 vaccine. Some clones are missing from TCRdb's copy, which holds only in-frame ones; the method was immunoSEQ multiplex PCR. Of about 89,000 clones in the sample, more than 70% are singletons; the top ten hold roughly 5.6%. The sample consisted of peripheral blood, taken 28 days after the second AZD1222 dose. All receptors derive from an adult who received the AZD1222 COVID-19 vaccine. Each CDR3 is given with its conserved first and last residue. D genes are given only for firm matches. Clone size is stated in some rows and not others, as once, few, many or a class when expanded.

J,D,V,size,DNA,CDR3
TRBJ1-1,.,TRBV15,.,TGTGCCACCAGCAGAGATAGGAAGGGGACTGAAGCTTTCTTT,CATSRDRKGTEAFF
TRBJ2-3,.,TRBV7-3,.,TGTGCCAGCAGCCTAGGATTGACAGATACGCAGTATTTT,CASSLGLTDTQYF
TRBJ2-3,.,TRBV5-1,.,TGCGCCAGCAGCTTGGACAGGGCCACAGATACGCAGTATTTT,CASSLDRATDTQYF
TRBJ2-2,TRBD2,TRBV5-1,few,TGCGCCAGCAGCTTCCTAGCGGCAAACACCGGGGAGCTGTTTTTT,CASSFLAANTGELFF
TRBJ1-2,.,TRBV30,.,TGTGCCTGGAGTGCCAAGGTTAACTATGGCTACACCTTC,CAWSAKVNYGYTF
TRBJ2-5,TRBD2,TRBV27,.,TGTGCCAGCAGTCCCCAGGGACTAGCGGGGGGATCCCGGGAGACCCAGTACTTC,CASSPQGLAGGSRETQYF
TRBJ2-3,.,TRBV28,few,TGTGCCAGCACCTTAAGGGACCGGAGGGCAGATACGCAGTATTTT,CASTLRDRRADTQYF
TRBJ1-3,TRBD1,TRBV28,.,TGTGCCAGCAACTCACAGGGGTCTCTAGGAGGAAACACCATATATTTT,CASNSQGSLGGNTIYF
TRBJ2-7,.,TRBV3-1/TRBV3-2,.,TGTGCCAGCAGCCAAGATGGGCTAGGGGGCGAGCAGTACTTC,CASSQDGLGGEQYF
TRBJ1-3,.,TRBV7-6,.,TGTGCCAGCAGCTCACCAGCGGGAAACACCATATATTTT,CASSSPAGNTIYF